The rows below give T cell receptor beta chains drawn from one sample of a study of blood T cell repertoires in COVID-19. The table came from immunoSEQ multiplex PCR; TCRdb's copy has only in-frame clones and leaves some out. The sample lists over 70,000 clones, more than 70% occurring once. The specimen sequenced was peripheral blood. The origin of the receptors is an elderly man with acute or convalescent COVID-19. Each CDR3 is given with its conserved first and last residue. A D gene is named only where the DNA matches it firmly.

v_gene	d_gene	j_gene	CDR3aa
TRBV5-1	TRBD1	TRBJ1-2	CASSPGGQENFNYGYTF
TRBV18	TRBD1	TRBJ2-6	CASSPGQLGSGANVLTF
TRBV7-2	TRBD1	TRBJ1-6	CASSPQPGQGNSHLHF
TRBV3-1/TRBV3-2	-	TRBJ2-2	CASSQDLEGAVTGELFF
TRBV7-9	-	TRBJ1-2	CASSFSGEGYTF
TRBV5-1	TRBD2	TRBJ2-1	CASSVLLAGGLNEQFF
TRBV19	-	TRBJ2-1	CASSIGRVHEQFF
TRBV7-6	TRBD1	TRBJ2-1	CASSNRGRSYNEQFF
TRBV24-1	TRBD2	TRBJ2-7	CATSDSASGNSYEQYF
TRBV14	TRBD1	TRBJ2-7	CASSAFDRVTYEQYF
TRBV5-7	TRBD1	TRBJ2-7	CASSSRQGRREQYF
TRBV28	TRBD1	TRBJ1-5	CASNFAGTGHQPQHF
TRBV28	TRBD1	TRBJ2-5	CASRSTGTETQYF
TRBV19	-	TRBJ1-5	CASSWQSNQPQHF
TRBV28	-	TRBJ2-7	CASSERSYEQYF
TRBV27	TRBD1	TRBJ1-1	CASSLTWDRGLRTEAFF
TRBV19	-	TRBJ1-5	CASSITITASYYSNQPQHF
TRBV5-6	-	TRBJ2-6	CASSLWGKYYSGANVLTF
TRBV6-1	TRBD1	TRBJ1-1	CASSVRDRAMNTEAFF
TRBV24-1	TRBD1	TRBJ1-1	CATSDDRGGNTEAFF
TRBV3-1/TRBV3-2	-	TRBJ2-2	CASSPTNTGELFF
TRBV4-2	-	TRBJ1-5	CASSQSGSQHF
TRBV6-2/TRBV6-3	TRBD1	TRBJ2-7	CASSLMGQGANEQYF
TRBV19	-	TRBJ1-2	CASSTRVANYGYTF
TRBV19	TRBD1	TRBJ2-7	CASSIQLGGYHEQYF
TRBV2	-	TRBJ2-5	CASRSGTTQETQYF
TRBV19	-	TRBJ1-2	CASSIGHRNGYTF
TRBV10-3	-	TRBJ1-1	CAIGVRGAGGVNTEAFF
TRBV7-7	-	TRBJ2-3	CASIHTDTQYF
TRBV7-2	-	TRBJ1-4	CASSWGDATNEKLFF
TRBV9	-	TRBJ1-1	CASSELGLNTEAFF
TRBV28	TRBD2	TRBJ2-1	CASSSVLGLAGGLKQFF
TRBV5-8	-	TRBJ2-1	CASSLTGNTYNEQFF
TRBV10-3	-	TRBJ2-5	CAIRGKGEETQYF
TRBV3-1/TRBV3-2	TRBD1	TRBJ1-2	CASRQLITGGSYGYTF
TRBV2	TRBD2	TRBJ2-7	CASSHSSGGFSYEQYF
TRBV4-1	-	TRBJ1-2	CASSQAGQIYGYTF
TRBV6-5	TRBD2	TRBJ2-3	CASSRGGAADTQYF
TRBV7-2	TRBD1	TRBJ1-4	CASSAHQGGKLFF
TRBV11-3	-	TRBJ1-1	CASSLGREGKAFF
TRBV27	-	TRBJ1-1	CASSSADRINTEAFF
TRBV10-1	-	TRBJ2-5	CASGDIISGTQYF